The 12 T cell receptor beta chains below all came from one sample that was sequenced in a study of T cell responses to AZD1222 COVID-19 vaccine. TCRdb keeps only in-frame clones here, not all; method: immunoSEQ multiplex PCR. This table holds 100,000 to 150,000 clones, around nine tenths found once. This sample comprised peripheral blood, obtained 28 days after the second AZD1222 dose. These receptors were taken from an adult who received the AZD1222 COVID-19 vaccine.

This chain connects TRBV19 to TRBJ2-2; TRBD2 might be the D (5 bases). The CDR3 is 15 residues long. V lost 2 bases to trimming and J lost 0 bases, with 7 bases between them. Germline V gene lookup returns CDR1 LNHDA and CDR2 SQIVND (reference sequence). DNA of the CDR3: TGTGCCAGTAGTATACTAGCCCCGAACACCGGGGAGCTGTTTTTT. It translates to CASSILAPNTGELFF.

In its sample, this clone was seen a few times. V gene TRBV18 combines with J gene TRBJ2-3, with 8 bases aligning to TRBD2. The CDR3 is 14 amino acids. Germline V gene sequence: CDR1 KGHSH, CDR2 LQKENI. V trimming: 6 bases; J trimming: 2 bases; junction bases outside the gene matches: 4. CDR3 nucleotides: TGTGCCAGCTCGCCGCGGGAGGTCACAGATACGCAGTATTTT. Its translation is CASSPREVTDTQYF.

The V and J genes are TRBV2 and TRBJ2-1; TRBD2 aligns across 7 bases. Per the germline V gene, CDR1 is SNHLY and CDR2 is FYNNEI. The J segment lost 8 bases and the V segment lost 6 bases, leaving 10 bases of the junction unmatched. The CDR3 covers 14 residues. The CDR3 DNA is TGTGCCAGCAGCGGGGCGGGAGAGTGGGATGAGCAGTTCTTC. Translating gives CASSGAGEWDEQFF.

The rearrangement joins TRBV6-5 to TRBJ1-3; D not resolved. The germline V gene encodes CDR1 MNHEY and CDR2 SVGAGI. This CDR3 contains 16 residues. V lost 2 bases to trimming and J lost 2 bases, with 13 bases between them. CDR3: CASSYDRAGTGNTIYF. DNA of the CDR3: TGTGCCAGCAGTTACGACCGGGCCGGGACTGGAAACACCATATATTTT.

The gene calls are TRBV7-8 and TRBJ1-3; a weak D match, TRBD1 (5 bases). The CDR3 length is 16 residues. Germline V CDR1 and CDR2: SGHVS, FQNEAQ. Trimming pared 5 bases from V and 2 bases from J, leaving 16 bases between. The CDR3 coding sequence is TGTGCCAGCAGCGACTCAGGGTCCGGCCCTGGAAACACCATATATTTT. Residues: CASSDSGSGPGNTIYF.

The chain links TRBV29-1 to TRBJ2-1; no firm D call. This CDR3 is 13 amino acids long. Between the trimmed V and J ends, which lost 3 bases and 7 bases, there was a span of 13 bases. The germline gives CDR1 SQVTM, CDR2 ANQGSEA. CDR3 nucleotide sequence: TGCAGCGTTGATACCACGGCGTCTAATGAGCAGTTCTTC. Amino acid sequence: CSVDTTASNEQFF.

The rearrangement links TRBV29-1 to TRBJ2-1; D is possibly TRBD1 (5 bases). The V gene lost 4 bases and the J gene lost 6 bases, with 19 bases spanning the gap. Germline CDR1 reads SQVTM; CDR2 reads ANQGSEA. This CDR3 has 15 amino acids. The CDR3 sequence: CSVGRGDSNSNEQFF. The CDR3 DNA follows: TGCAGCGTTGGGAGAGGCGACAGTAACTCCAATGAGCAGTTCTTC.

The table lists this clone with a count of one. The chain links TRBV7-2 to TRBJ1-1, with 7 bases matching TRBD1. The CDR3 has 13 residues. With V trimmed by 6 bases and J by 4 bases, 5 bases remained unmatched. Germline V lookup: CDR1 SGHTA, CDR2 FQGNSA. The CDR3 here is CASRQGKGTEAFF. The CDR3 region has the DNA TGTGCCAGCAGACAGGGGAAAGGCACTGAAGCTTTCTTT. The full variable domain, rest sourced from reference TRBV7-2 and TRBJ1-1, is GAGVSQSPSNKVTEKGKDVELRCDPISGHTALYWYRQSLGQGLEFLIYFQGNSAPDKSGLPSDRFSAERTGGSVSTLTIQRTQQEDSAVYLCASRQGKGTEAFFGQGTRLTVV.

The chain joins TRBV6-5 to TRBJ2-7; 7 bases line up with TRBD1. The CDR3 loop spans 16 amino acids. The germline V gene encodes CDR1 MNHEY and CDR2 SVGAGI. Losses at the gene ends were 2 bases for V and 2 bases for J; bases not matched to a gene: 9. As DNA, the CDR3 is TGTGCCAGCAGTTACGTTTTCACAGGGGTACCCTACGAGCAGTACTTC. Residues: CASSYVFTGVPYEQYF.

This sequence joins TRBV3-1 (or the pseudogene TRBV3-2) and TRBJ1-1, with D possibly being TRBD1 (6 bases). The CDR3 loop spans 14 amino acids. From germline, CDR1 is LGHDT and CDR2 YNNKEL (reference sequence). V lost 1 base and J lost 7, with 13 bases in between. Here the CDR3 reads CASSQVQGGIEAFF. Written as DNA, the CDR3 is TGTGCCAGCAGCCAAGTACAGGGTGGTATTGAAGCTTTCTTT.

J is TRBJ2-7 and V is TRBV18; D is ambiguous. Germline CDR1 is KGHSH and CDR2 is LQKENI. V lost 6 bases and J 7 bases, leaving 16 bases between the germline ends. The CDR3 loop spans 13 amino acids. The CDR3 loop reads CASSRDASEEQYF. CDR3 nucleotide sequence: TGTGCCAGCTCCCGAGACGCGTCGGAGGAGCAGTACTTC.

This chain links TRBV11-3 with TRBJ2-1; D unclear. Germline loops: CDR1 SGHNT, CDR2 YENEEA. The CDR3 has 13 amino acids. V lost 2 bases and J lost 10, with 12 bases in between. The CDR3 loop is CASSLRAVTEQFF. CDR3 nucleotides: TGTGCCAGCAGCTTAAGGGCGGTTACGGAGCAGTTCTTC.